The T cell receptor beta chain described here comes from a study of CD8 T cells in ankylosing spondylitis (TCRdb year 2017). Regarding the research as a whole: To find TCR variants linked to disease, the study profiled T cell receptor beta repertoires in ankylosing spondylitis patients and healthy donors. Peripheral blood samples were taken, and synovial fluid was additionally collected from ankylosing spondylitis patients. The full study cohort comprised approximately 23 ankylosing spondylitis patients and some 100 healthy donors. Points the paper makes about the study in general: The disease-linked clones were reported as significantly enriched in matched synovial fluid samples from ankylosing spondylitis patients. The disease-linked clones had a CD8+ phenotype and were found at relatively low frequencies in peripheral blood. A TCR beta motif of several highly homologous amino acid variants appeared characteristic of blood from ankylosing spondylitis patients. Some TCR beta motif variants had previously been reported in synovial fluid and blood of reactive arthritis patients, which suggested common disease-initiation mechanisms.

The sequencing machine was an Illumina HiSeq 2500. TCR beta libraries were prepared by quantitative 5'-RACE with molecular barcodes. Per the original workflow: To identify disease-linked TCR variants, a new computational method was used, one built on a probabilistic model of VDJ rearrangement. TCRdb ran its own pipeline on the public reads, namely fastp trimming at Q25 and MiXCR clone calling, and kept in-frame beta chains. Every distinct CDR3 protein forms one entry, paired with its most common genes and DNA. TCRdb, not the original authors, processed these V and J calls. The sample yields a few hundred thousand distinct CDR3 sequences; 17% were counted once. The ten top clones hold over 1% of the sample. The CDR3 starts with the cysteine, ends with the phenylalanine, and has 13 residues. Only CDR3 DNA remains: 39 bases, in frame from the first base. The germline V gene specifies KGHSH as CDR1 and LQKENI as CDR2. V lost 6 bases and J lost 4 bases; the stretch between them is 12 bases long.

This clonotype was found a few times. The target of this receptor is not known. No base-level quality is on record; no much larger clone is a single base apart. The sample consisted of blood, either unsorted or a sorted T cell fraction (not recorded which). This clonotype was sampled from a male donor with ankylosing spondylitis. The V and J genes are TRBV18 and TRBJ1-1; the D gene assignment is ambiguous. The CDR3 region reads CASSGGVGTEAFF. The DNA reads TGTGCCAGCTCGGGCGGAGTCGGCACTGAAGCTTTCTTT.